This T cell receptor (beta chain) was sequenced for a study of blood T cells in healthy people across ages. Whole-study findings and limits: With age, beta diversity per million T cells declined roughly linearly, significantly by roughly 40. Long-lived donors had more naive CD4+ cells and higher diversity than aged donors. CMV status of donors was unknown, possibly confounding expanded clonotype changes.

Note on this clonotype: Antigen specificity is unknown.

Primers used in a second PCR of roughly 7 to 11 cycles were a sample-barcoded 5' primer and a J-beta primer mix. Through a template-switch adaptor with 12 random nucleotides, each cDNA molecule received a tag. TCRdb re-called the 5' RACE reads through MiXCR, storing one row per CDR3 protein. Here the sample spans about 1.7 million distinct CDR3 sequences, roughly 30% being singletons. Germline V gene lookup returns CDR1 SGHVS and CDR2 FNYEAQ. The CDR3 extends over 15 amino acids. Trimming pared 5 bases from V and 3 bases from J, leaving 13 bases between. This clonotype was obtained from a woman aged 25 to 45 in good health. Sequencing input: blood. The chain has TRBV7-6 and TRBJ1-4; D might be TRBD1 (6 bases). The CDR3 loop is CASSGTQGSNEKLFF. The CDR3 DNA follows: TGTGCCAGCAGCGGGACACAGGGTTCTAATGAAAAACTGTTTTTT.